The next 14 T cell receptor beta chains were all read from a single sample in a study of blood T cell repertoires in COVID-19 (dated by TCRdb to the early 2020s). The library was generated by the immunoSEQ multiplex PCR assay. Entries here come from immuneACCESS through TCRdb and include only in-frame sequences with V and J called. Some clones fail to appear in such tables; in the studies checked, an unresolved V gene covers under half of the shortfall, and the cause of the remainder is unknown. Present in this sample are around 280,000 clones, more than 75% of which were seen just once. The biggest ten clones account for over 1% of the sample. Sequenced: peripheral blood. The receptors originated from a man in his 70s with acute or convalescent COVID-19.

The gene calls are TRBV2 and TRBJ1-6; D not resolved. Germline CDR1 and CDR2: SNHLY and FYNNEI. The CDR3 is 16 residues long. V shed 3 bases and J shed 3 bases, with 12 bases lying between them. This CDR3 is CASSERGHVYNSPLHF. DNA for the CDR3: TGTGCCAGCAGTGAGCGCGGGCACGTCTATAATTCACCCCTCCACTTT. The entire variable domain, with the rest obtained from reference TRBV2 and TRBJ1-6, is as follows: EPEVTQTPSHQVTQMGQEVILRCVPISNHLYFYWYRQILGQKVEFLVSFYNNEISEKSEIFDDQFSVERPDGSNFTLKIRSTKLEDSAMYFCASSERGHVYNSPLHFGNGTRLTVT.

V gene TRBV19 combines with J gene TRBJ2-2, with 8 bases that match TRBD1. The germline gives CDR1 LNHDA, CDR2 SQIVND (reference sequence). With 3 bases clipped from V and 6 bases from J, the junction kept 3 bases outside the gene matches. CDR3 length equals 14 residues. The CDR3 protein is CASSMDRVPGELFF. CDR3 DNA: TGTGCCAGTAGTATGGACAGGGTACCCGGGGAGCTGTTTTTT.

The CDR3 sequence: CASSVAGRDTQYF. CDR3 DNA: TGTGCCAGCAGCGTAGCGGGAAGAGATACGCAGTATTTT. The chain recombines TRBV25-1 with TRBJ2-3, with 8 bases that match TRBD2. J lost 5 bases, V lost 6 bases, and 4 bases had no gene match. The CDR3 consists of 13 residues. Germline CDR1 MGHDK, CDR2 SYGVNS.

The V gene is TRBV10-3, the J gene TRBJ2-3; D perhaps matches TRBD1 (5 bases). V was trimmed by 3 bases and J by 0 bases, leaving 7 bases between them. Germline lookup yields CDR1 ENHRY and CDR2 SYGVKD. The CDR3 runs to 14 residues. CDR3 coding DNA: TGTGCCATCAGTGATAGACAGAGCACAGATACGCAGTATTTT. It encodes CAISDRQSTDTQYF.

This chain joins TRBV5-6 and TRBJ2-2, with D possibly matching TRBD2 (5 bases). Per germline, CDR1 SGHDT and CDR2 YYEEEE. Trimming left V 3 bases short and J 2 bases short, with 14 bases between. This CDR3 has 16 amino acids. The CDR3 coding sequence is TGTGCCAGCAGCTCCAGTTGGACGGGAAACACCGGGGAGCTGTTTTTT. Translation gives CASSSSWTGNTGELFF.

This clone has a handful of counts. The CDR3 DNA is TGTGCCAGCTCACCACGGGCACAGGGCAATGAGCAGTTCTTC. It translates to CASSPRAQGNEQFF. V usage is TRBV18 and J usage is TRBJ2-1, with TRBD1 as a possible D gene (6 bases). V lost 1 base and J lost 6, with 10 bases in between. The CDR3 is made up of 14 amino acids. CDR1 is KGHSH and CDR2 is LQKENI in the germline V gene.

This clone was seen once. The CDR3 DNA reads TGTGCCAGCAGCATTGCCGGACTCCTCAGGAACACTGAAGCTTTCTTT. It translates to CASSIAGLLRNTEAFF. This rearrangement joins TRBV7-2 to TRBJ1-1, with D hard to call. The germline CDR1 and CDR2 sequences are SGHTA and FQGNSA. Trimming stripped 5 bases from V and 1 base from J, with 17 bases between. There are 16 residues in the CDR3.

Only a few counts were recorded for this clone. The genes are TRBV28 and TRBJ1-3; D not certain. Trimming removed 6 bases from V and 2 bases from J, with 14 bases in between. The CDR3 contains 15 residues. CDR1 is MDHEN, CDR2 SYDVKM, per germline. The CDR3 coding sequence is TGTGCCAGCAGCCACCTGACTCTGGCTGGAAACACCATATATTTT. This codes for CASSHLTLAGNTIYF.

The V and J genes are TRBV5-6 and TRBJ2-7, with TRBD1 identical over 10 bases. This CDR3 is built from 16 residues. Unmatched junction bases numbered 6, after V lost 1 base and J lost 2 bases. The germline gives CDR1 SGHDT, CDR2 YYEEEE. This CDR3 is CASSLRRDRGPYEQYF. Here the CDR3 DNA reads TGTGCCAGCAGCTTGCGAAGGGACAGGGGTCCCTACGAGCAGTACTTC.

The V and J genes are TRBV30 and TRBJ1-3; D is unclear. Trimming removed 1 base from V and 0 bases from J, with 19 bases in between. Germline lookup yields CDR1 GTSNPN and CDR2 SVGIG (reference sequence). This CDR3 is built from 18 residues. CDR3 coding DNA: TGTGCCTGGAGTGAGGATCGACGTTCGGGGAACTCTGGAAACACCATATATTTT. Its translation: CAWSEDRRSGNSGNTIYF.

This clone was picked up a small number of times. The V call is TRBV7-2, the J call TRBJ2-7, with TRBD1 identical over 8 bases. This CDR3 region has 14 residues. Germline-derived CDR1 and CDR2 are SGHTA and FQGNSA. With 5 bases clipped from V and 3 bases from J, the junction kept 6 bases outside the gene matches. CDR3 DNA: TGTGCCAGCAGCCTCACGACAGGGGTCTACGAGCAGTACTTC. Protein product: CASSLTTGVYEQYF.

J is TRBJ1-1 and V is TRBV18, with D possibly matching TRBD1 (6 bases). Germline assignment: CDR1 KGHSH and CDR2 LQKENI. V lost 6 bases and J lost 4, with 18 bases in between. This CDR3 is 15 amino acids long. The CDR3 loop is CASSPGQGIATEAFF. The CDR3 DNA follows: TGTGCCAGCTCCCCGGGACAAGGCATTGCCACTGAAGCTTTCTTT.

This chain uses TRBV27 with TRBJ1-6; D is possibly TRBD1 (5 bases). CDR3 length: 13 amino acids. Per the germline V gene, CDR1 is MNHEY and CDR2 is SMNVEV (reference sequence). The V gene lost 5 bases and the J gene lost 10 bases, with 12 bases spanning the gap. This CDR3 reads CASSAPGESPLHF. CDR3 DNA sequence: TGTGCCAGCAGTGCCCCGGGGGAGTCACCCCTCCACTTT.

The V gene is TRBV7-7, the J gene TRBJ2-3; D is perhaps TRBD1 (5 bases). Trimming cost V 3 bases and J 2 bases, with 9 bases left between them. Germline V gene data show CDR1 as SSHAT and CDR2 as FNYEAQ (reference sequence). CDR3 length: 14 amino acids. CDR3 DNA: TGTGCCAGCAGCTTGGGGCAGGTCACAGATACGCAGTATTTT. The encoded protein is CASSLGQVTDTQYF. Complete variable domain (other parts from reference TRBV7-7 and TRBJ2-3): GAGVSQSPRYKVTKRGQDVTLRCDPISSHATLYWYQQALGQGPEFLTYFNYEAQPDKSGLPSDRFSAERPEGSISTLTIQRTEQRDSAMYRCASSLGQVTDTQYFGPGTRLTVL.